These 15 T cell receptor beta chains were all obtained from the same sample, sequenced in a study of cytomegalovirus exposure and HLA in healthy donors. PCR employed 60 Vbeta and 13 Jbeta primers. The method was immunoSEQ multiplex PCR; TCRdb's version includes in-frame clones alone and lacks a portion of them. The sample records around 120,000 clones, roughly four fifths being singletons. The specimen sequenced was PBMCs. The origin of the receptors is a male donor in good health and CMV-seropositive.

This chain joins TRBV28 and TRBJ2-7; no definite D call. The CDR3 consists of 13 residues. Germline lookup yields CDR1 MDHEN and CDR2 SYDVKM. Trimming took 6 bases from V and 0 from J, leaving 9 bases between them. The CDR3 protein is CASRVGLSYEQYF. The CDR3 DNA reads as TGTGCCAGCAGGGTCGGTCTCTCCTACGAGCAGTACTTC.

The chain uses TRBV19 and TRBJ2-3; a possible D gene is TRBD1 (6 bases). V gave up 5 bases and J gave up 2 bases, with 14 bases separating them. There are 15 residues in the CDR3. Germline-derived CDR1 and CDR2 are LNHDA and SQIVND (reference sequence). This CDR3 reads CASSSTDSPTDTQYF. The CDR3 nucleotides read TGTGCCAGTAGTTCAACGGACAGCCCCACAGATACGCAGTATTTT.

The chain combines TRBV28 with TRBJ2-3, with D uncertain. CDR3 size: 14 residues. In germline, CDR1 is MDHEN, CDR2 SYDVKM. Deletions cut 6 bases from V and 2 bases from J, with 12 bases between. In nucleotides, the CDR3 is TGTGCCAGCAGCCTCCGACAATTCACAGATACGCAGTATTTT. Residues: CASSLRQFTDTQYF.

This clone has only one observation. V is TRBV19 and J is TRBJ2-1, with D possibly TRBD2 on 6 matching bases. V lost 4 bases to trimming and J lost 6 bases, with 10 bases between them. This CDR3 is built from 13 residues. Germline assignment: CDR1 LNHDA and CDR2 SQIVND (reference sequence). The CDR3, as DNA: TGTGCCAGTAGTACGTATAGCGGCAATGAGCAGTTCTTC. Protein sequence: CASSTYSGNEQFF.

This clone was picked up a small number of times. CDR3 in amino acids: CASSINRVAELFF. For the CDR3, the DNA is TGCGCCAGCAGTATTAACAGGGTGGCGGAGCTGTTTTTT. The chain uses TRBV5-1 and TRBJ2-2; weak D call: TRBD1 (6 bases). This CDR3 has 13 amino acids. In germline, CDR1 is SGHRS, CDR2 YFSETQ. Trimming shortened V by 5 bases and J by 10 bases, and 15 bases separated the two germline ends.

The V gene is TRBV5-4, the J gene TRBJ2-3; D may be TRBD1 (5 bases). Germline-derived CDR1 and CDR2 are SGHNT and YYREEE (reference sequence). Trimming took 4 bases from V and 5 from J, leaving 11 bases between them. The CDR3 covers 13 residues. CDR3 DNA sequence: TGTGCCAGCAGCCAGGTAGGGGTAGATACGCAGTATTTT. Translation: CASSQVGVDTQYF.

The sample holds one count of this clone. The V gene is TRBV11-1, the J gene TRBJ2-5; TRBD1 matches at 11 bases. The DNA end favors TRBJ2-7, so the J call may be wrong. The V gene's germline CDR1 is SGHAT and CDR2 FQDESV (reference sequence). The CDR3 is 14 residues long. The CDR3 region is CASRPRTGGSEQYF. The DNA of the CDR3 is TGTGCCAGCAGACCCCGGACAGGGGGCAGCGAGCAGTACTTC.

The chain uses TRBV6-5 and TRBJ2-5; no clear D gene. The V end lost 2 bases, the J end lost 2 bases, and 9 bases lay between the germline ends. The V gene's germline CDR1 is MNHEY and CDR2 SVGAGI. CDR3 size: 14 residues. The CDR3: CASSYGQAQETQYF. Here the CDR3 DNA reads TGTGCCAGCAGTTACGGGCAGGCTCAAGAGACCCAGTACTTC.

The chain combines TRBV2 with TRBJ1-2; D possibly corresponds to TRBD1 (5 bases). This CDR3 contains 16 residues. Germline V gives CDR1 SNHLY, CDR2 FYNNEI. The V gene lost 6 bases and the J gene lost 0 bases, with 17 bases spanning the gap. The CDR3 DNA is TGTGCCAGCAGCCGAAGAAAGGGGCTGTCTAACTATGGCTACACCTTC. Translation: CASSRRKGLSNYGYTF.

This clone was recorded only once. The chain links TRBV11-1 to TRBJ2-7; TRBD1 matches at 8 bases. V lost 2 bases and J lost 3; bases outside the gene matches: 9. CDR3 size: 16 residues. Germline CDR1 and CDR2: SGHAT and FQDESV (reference sequence). This chain's CDR3 is CASSLRDRGQGYEQYF. CDR3 nucleotide sequence: TGTGCCAGCAGCTTAAGAGACCGAGGACAGGGCTACGAGCAGTACTTC.

This chain joins TRBV6-5 and TRBJ2-3; unclear D gene. The CDR3 extends over 13 amino acids. Germline V gene sequence: CDR1 MNHEY, CDR2 SVGAGI. Trimming removed 8 bases from V and 0 bases from J, with 9 bases in between. CDR3: CASGDSSTDTQYF. Written as DNA, the CDR3 is TGTGCCAGCGGAGATTCTAGCACAGATACGCAGTATTTT.

As DNA, the CDR3 is TGTGCCAGCAGACCCCGGATCGGGACTAGCGGGAGGGGCGAGCAGTACTTC. This codes for CASRPRIGTSGRGEQYF. The chain links TRBV5-8 to TRBJ2-7; 16 nucleotides agree with TRBD2. The germline CDR1 and CDR2 sequences are SGHTS and YDEGEE. V shed 5 bases and J 6 bases; nucleotides not matched to a gene: 11. CDR3 size: 17 residues.

The rearrangement uses TRBV4-3 and TRBJ2-3, with D possibly TRBD2 on 6 matching bases. Per the germline V gene, CDR1 is LGHNA and CDR2 is YSLEER. The CDR3 runs to 17 residues. V shed 2 bases and J shed 2 bases, with 17 bases lying between them. The DNA of the CDR3 is TGCGCCAGCAGCCAATTTTTAGCGGAGACGAACACAGATACGCAGTATTTT. Protein product: CASSQFLAETNTDTQYF.

Here the CDR3 DNA reads TGTGCCAGCGTACCGGGACGGGTCGGGGGGCAGTACTTC. Translating gives CASVPGRVGGQYF. The chain recombines TRBV28 with TRBJ2-7, with D perhaps TRBD2 (6 bases). Deletions cut 8 bases from V and 9 bases from J, with 20 bases between. Germline-derived CDR1 and CDR2 are MDHEN and SYDVKM. CDR3 size: 13 residues. Combining the CDR3 with reference TRBV28 and TRBJ2-7 gives the whole variable domain DVKVTQSSRYLVKRTGEKVFLECVQDMDHENMFWYRQDPGLGLRLIYFSYDVKMKEKGDIPEGYSVSREKKERFSLILESASTNQTSMYLCASVPGRVGGQYFGPGTRLTVT.

This clone was seen only a few times. V is TRBV5-5 and J is TRBJ2-5; perhaps TRBD2 as D (6 bases). The length of the CDR3 is 15 residues. Trimming took off 0 bases at V and 5 bases at J, with 14 bases between the two ends. In germline, CDR1 is SGHKS, CDR2 YYEKEE (reference sequence). CDR3 amino acids: CASSLARLAMETQYF. CDR3 sequence (DNA): TGTGCCAGCAGCTTGGCGAGGCTAGCGATGGAGACCCAGTACTTC.